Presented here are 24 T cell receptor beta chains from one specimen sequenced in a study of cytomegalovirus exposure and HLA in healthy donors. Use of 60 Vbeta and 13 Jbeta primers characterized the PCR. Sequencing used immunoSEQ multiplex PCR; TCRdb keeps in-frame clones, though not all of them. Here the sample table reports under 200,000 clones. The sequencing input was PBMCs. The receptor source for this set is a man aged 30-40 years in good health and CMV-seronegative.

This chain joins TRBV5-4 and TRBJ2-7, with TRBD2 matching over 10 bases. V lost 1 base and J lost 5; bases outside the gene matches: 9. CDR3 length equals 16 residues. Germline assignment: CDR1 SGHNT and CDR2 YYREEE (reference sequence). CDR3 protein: CASSLKLAGRTDEQYF. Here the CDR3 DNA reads TGTGCCAGCAGCTTGAAACTAGCGGGACGTACGGACGAGCAGTACTTC.

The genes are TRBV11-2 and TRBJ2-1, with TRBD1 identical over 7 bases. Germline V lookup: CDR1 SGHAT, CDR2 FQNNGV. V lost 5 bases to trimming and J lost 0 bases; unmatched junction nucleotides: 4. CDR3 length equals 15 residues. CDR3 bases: TGTGCCAGCAGCCAGGGACAGAGCTCCTACAATGAGCAGTTCTTC. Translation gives CASSQGQSSYNEQFF.

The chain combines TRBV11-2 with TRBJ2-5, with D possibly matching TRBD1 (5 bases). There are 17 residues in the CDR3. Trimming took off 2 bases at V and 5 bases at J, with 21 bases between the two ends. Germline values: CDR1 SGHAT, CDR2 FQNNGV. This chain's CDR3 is CASSLYVPWAGLETQYF. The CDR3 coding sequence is TGTGCCAGCAGCTTATACGTCCCGTGGGCAGGGTTGGAGACCCAGTACTTC. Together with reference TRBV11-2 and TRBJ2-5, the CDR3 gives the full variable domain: EAGVAQSPRYKIIEKRQSVAFWCNPISGHATLYWYQQILGQGPKLLIQFQNNGVVDDSQLPKDRFSAERLKGVDSTLKIQPAKLEDSAVYLCASSLYVPWAGLETQYFGPGTRLLVL.

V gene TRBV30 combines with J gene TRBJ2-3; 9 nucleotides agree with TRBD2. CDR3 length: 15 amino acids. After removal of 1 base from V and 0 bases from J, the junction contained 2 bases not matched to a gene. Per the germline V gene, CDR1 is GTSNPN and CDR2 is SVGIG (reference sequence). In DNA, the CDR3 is TGTGCCTGGAGTGGCGGGAGGGGAAGCACAGATACGCAGTATTTT. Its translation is CAWSGGRGSTDTQYF. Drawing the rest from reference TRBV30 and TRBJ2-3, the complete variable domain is SQTIHQWPATLVQPVGSPLSLECTVEGTSNPNLYWYRQAAGRGLQLLFYSVGIGQISSEVPQNLSASRPQDRQFILSSKKLLLSDSGFYLCAWSGGRGSTDTQYFGPGTRLTVL.

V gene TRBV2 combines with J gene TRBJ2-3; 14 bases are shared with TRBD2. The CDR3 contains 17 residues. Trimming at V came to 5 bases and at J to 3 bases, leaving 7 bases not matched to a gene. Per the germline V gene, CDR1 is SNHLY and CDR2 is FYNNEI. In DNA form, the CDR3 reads TGTGCCAGCAGTCCCCGACTAGCGGGAGGGGGGACAGATACGCAGTATTTT. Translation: CASSPRLAGGGTDTQYF.

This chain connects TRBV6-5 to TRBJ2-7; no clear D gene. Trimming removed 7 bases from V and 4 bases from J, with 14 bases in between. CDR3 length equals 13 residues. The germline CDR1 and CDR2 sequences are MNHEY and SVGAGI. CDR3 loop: CASTLLRPYEQYF. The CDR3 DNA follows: TGTGCCAGCACTCTACTTCGTCCTTACGAGCAGTACTTC.

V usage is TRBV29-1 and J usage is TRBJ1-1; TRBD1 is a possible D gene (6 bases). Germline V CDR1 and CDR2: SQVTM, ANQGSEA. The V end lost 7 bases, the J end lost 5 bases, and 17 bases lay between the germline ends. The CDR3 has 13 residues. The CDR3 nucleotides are TGCAGCGCCACAGGGCAATGGGGGACTGAAGCTTTCTTT. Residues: CSATGQWGTEAFF.

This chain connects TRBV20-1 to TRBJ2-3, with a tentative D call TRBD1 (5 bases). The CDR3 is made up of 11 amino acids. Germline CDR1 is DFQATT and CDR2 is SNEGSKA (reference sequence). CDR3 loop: CGADSTDTQYF. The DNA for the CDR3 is TGCGGGGCGGATTCCACAGATACGCAGTATTTT.

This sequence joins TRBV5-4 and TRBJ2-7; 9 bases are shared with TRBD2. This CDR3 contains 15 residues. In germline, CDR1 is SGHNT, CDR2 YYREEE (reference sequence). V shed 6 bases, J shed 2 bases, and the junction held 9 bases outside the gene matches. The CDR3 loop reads CASTISAGGPYEQYF. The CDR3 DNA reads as TGTGCCAGCACCATAAGCGCGGGAGGGCCCTACGAGCAGTACTTC.

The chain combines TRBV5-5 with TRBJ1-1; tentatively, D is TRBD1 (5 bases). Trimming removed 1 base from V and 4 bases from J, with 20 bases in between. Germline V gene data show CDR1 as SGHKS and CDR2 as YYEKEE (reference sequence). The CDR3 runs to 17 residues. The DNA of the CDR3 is TGTGCCAGCAGCTTGTTTCGAGACAGCCTTTTGGGCACTGAAGCTTTCTTT. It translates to CASSLFRDSLLGTEAFF.

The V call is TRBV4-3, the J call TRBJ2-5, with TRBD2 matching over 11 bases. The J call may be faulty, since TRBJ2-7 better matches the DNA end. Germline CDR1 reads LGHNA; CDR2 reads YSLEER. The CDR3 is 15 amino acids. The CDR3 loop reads CASSQLAGGPYEQYF. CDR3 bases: TGCGCCAGCAGCCAACTAGCGGGGGGACCCTACGAGCAGTACTTC.

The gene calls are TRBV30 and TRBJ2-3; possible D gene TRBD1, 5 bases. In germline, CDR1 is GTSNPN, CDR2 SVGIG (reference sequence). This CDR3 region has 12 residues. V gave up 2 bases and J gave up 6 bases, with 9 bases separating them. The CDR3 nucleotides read TGTGCCTGGAGTAAGGGGTTGGATACGCAGTATTTT. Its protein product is CAWSKGLDTQYF.

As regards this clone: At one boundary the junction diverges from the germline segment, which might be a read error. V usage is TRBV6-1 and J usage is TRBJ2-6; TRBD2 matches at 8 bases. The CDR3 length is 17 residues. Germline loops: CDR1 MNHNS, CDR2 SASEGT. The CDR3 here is CAGSVRGGVFGANVLTF. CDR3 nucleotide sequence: TGTGCCGGCAGTGTCCGGGGGGGGGTGTTCGGGGCCAACGTCCTGACTTTC.

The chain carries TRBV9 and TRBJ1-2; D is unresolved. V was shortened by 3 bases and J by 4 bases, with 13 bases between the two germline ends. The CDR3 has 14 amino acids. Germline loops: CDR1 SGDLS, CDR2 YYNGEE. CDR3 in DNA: TGTGCCAGCAGCGACAAAGGAGACCTCTATGGCTACACCTTC. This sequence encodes CASSDKGDLYGYTF.

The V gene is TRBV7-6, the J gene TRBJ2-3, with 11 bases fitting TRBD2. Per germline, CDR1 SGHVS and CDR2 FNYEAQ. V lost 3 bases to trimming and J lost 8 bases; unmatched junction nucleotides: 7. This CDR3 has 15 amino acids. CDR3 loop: CASSLRLAGRRTQYF. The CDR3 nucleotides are TGTGCCAGCAGCTTGCGACTAGCGGGACGACGTACGCAGTATTTT. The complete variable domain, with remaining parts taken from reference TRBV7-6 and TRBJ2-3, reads GAGVSQSPRYKVTKRGQDVALRCDPISGHVSLYWYRQALGQGPEFLTYFNYEAQQDKSGLPNDRFSAERPEGSISTLTIQRTEQRDSAMYRCASSLRLAGRRTQYFGPGTRLTVL.

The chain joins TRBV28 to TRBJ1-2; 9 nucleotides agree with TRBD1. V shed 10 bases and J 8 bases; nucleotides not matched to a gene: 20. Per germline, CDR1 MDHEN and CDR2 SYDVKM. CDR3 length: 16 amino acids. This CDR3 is CAIPSGQGVQSQGYTF. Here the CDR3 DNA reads TGTGCCATCCCTTCGGGACAGGGCGTTCAGTCCCAAGGCTACACCTTC.

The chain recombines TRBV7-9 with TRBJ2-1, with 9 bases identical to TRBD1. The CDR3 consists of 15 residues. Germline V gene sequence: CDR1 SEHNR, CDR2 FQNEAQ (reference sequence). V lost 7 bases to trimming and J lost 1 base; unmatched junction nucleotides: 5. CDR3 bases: TGTGCCAGCATTCAGACAGGGGGTTCCTACAATGAGCAGTTCTTC. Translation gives CASIQTGGSYNEQFF.

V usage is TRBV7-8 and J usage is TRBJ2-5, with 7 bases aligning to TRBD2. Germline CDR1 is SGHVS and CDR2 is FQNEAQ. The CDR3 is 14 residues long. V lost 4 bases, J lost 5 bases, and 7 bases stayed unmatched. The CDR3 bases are TGTGCCAGCAGCTATCCGGGACTAAAGGAGACCCAGTACTTC. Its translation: CASSYPGLKETQYF.

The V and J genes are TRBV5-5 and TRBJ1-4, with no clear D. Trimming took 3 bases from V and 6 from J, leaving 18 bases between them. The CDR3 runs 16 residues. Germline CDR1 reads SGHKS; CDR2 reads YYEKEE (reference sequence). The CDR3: CASSSIMGPDYEKLFF. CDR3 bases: TGTGCCAGCAGCTCCATAATGGGCCCCGATTATGAAAAACTGTTTTTT. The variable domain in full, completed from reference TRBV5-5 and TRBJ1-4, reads DAGVTQSPTHLIKTRGQQVTLRCSPISGHKSVSWYQQVLGQGPQFIFQYYEKEERGRGNFPDRFSARQFPNYSSELNVNALLLGDSALYLCASSSIMGPDYEKLFFGSGTQLSVL.

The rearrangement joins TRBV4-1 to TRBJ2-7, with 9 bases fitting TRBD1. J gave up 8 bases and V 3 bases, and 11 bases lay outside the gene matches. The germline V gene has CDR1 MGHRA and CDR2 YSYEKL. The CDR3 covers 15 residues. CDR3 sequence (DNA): TGCGCCAGCAGCCAGGTACAGGGGGCCAGTCATAAGCAGTACTTC. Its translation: CASSQVQGASHKQYF.

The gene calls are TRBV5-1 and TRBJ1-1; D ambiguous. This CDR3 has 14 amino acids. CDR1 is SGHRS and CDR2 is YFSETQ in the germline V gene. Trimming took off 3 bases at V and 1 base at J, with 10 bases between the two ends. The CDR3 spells CASSSQTSNTEAFF. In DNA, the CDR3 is TGCGCCAGCAGCTCCCAGACATCGAACACTGAAGCTTTCTTT.

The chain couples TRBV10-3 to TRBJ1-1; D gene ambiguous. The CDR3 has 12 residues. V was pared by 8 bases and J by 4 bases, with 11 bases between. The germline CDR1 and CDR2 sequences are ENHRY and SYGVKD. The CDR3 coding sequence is TGTGCCATCGGTAGGGAGGTCACTGAAGCTTTCTTT. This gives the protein CAIGREVTEAFF.

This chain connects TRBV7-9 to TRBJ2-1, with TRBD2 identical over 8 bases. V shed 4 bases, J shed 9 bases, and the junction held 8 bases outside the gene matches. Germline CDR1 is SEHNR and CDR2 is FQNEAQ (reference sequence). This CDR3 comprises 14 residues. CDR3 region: CASSSQREGGEQFF. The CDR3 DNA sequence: TGTGCCAGCAGCTCCCAACGGGAGGGAGGTGAGCAGTTCTTC.

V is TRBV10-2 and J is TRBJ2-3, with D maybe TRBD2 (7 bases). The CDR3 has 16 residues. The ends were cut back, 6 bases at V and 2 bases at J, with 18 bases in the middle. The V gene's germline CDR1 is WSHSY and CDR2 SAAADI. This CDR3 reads CASRAGEGSPTDTQYF. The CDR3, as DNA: TGCGCCAGCAGGGCAGGGGAGGGGAGCCCCACAGATACGCAGTATTTT.